This T cell receptor (beta chain) was captured in a study of shared clonotypes between healthy human individuals. This CDR3 is 13 amino acids long. Germline CDR1 KGHSH, CDR2 LQKENI. Sequenced by immunoSEQ multiplex PCR; TCRdb stores in-frame clones only, minus some. The sample contains millions of clones, over 85% of which appear only once. Sequencing was performed on naive CD4+ T cells sorted from blood. Documented subset: CD45RA+ positively selected. This sequence originates from a man younger than 35 in good health. This chain links TRBV18 with TRBJ2-5; tentative D call: TRBD1 (6 bases). The CDR3 DNA reads TGTGCTGGCTCATTACAGGGTTGGGAGACCCAGTACTTC. Translated: CAGSLQGWETQYF.